Presented here are 25 T cell receptor beta chains from one specimen sequenced in a study of blood T cell repertoires in COVID-19. Sequencing was performed with immunoSEQ multiplex PCR; in TCRdb, only in-frame clones are kept and a portion is missing. The data contain 150,000 or so clones, 70% to 90% of them singletons. What was sequenced was peripheral blood. All receptors come from a man between 45 and 60 years old with active or convalescent COVID-19.

CDR3 sequence: CASSRIRTGGTGANVLTF. The DNA of the CDR3 is TGTGCCAGTAGTCGAATCCGGACAGGGGGCACTGGGGCCAACGTCCTGACTTTC. This chain links TRBV19 with TRBJ2-6; TRBD1 matches 11 bases. Germline V gene sequence: CDR1 LNHDA, CDR2 SQIVND (reference sequence). The CDR3 spans 18 residues. Trimming removed 5 bases from V and 2 bases from J; junction bases left unmatched: 8. Full variable domain (outside the CDR3, taken from reference TRBV19 and TRBJ2-6): DGGITQSPKYLFRKEGQNVTLSCEQNLNHDAMYWYRQDPGQGLRLIYYSQIVNDFQKGDIAEGYSVSREKKESFPLTVTSAQKNPTAFYLCASSRIRTGGTGANVLTFGAGSRLTVL.

The chain uses TRBV9 and TRBJ1-6, with D unclear. Deletions cut 0 bases from V and 7 bases from J, with 14 bases between. This CDR3 region has 16 residues. In germline, CDR1 is SGDLS, CDR2 YYNGEE. CDR3 in DNA: TGTGCCAGCAGCGTAGACGGTCGAACGGGGAATTCACCCCTCCACTTT. Translated, it gives CASSVDGRTGNSPLHF.

A single count supports this clone. V is TRBV6-2 or TRBV6-3 and J is TRBJ2-5, with a possible D match to TRBD1 (6 bases). Trimming cost V 3 bases and J 5 bases, with 10 bases left between them. The CDR3 covers 13 residues. Germline loops: CDR1 MNHEY, CDR2 SVGEGT. The CDR3 DNA follows: TGTGCCAGCAGTTATTGGGGGCAGGAGACCCAGTACTTC. This translates into CASSYWGQETQYF.

The chain carries TRBV5-5 and TRBJ2-7; TRBD1 agrees at 8 bases. CDR3 length: 13 residues. V dropped 2 bases and J dropped 6; count of bases not matched to a gene: 4. Germline loops: CDR1 SGHKS, CDR2 YYEKEE (reference sequence). CDR3 coding DNA: TGTGCCAGCAGCTTCGGACAGGGAGGCGAGCAGTACTTC. Protein sequence: CASSFGQGGEQYF.

This sequence joins TRBV7-9 and TRBJ1-1, with D possibly matching TRBD1 (6 bases). Germline CDR1 and CDR2: SEHNR and FQNEAQ (reference sequence). Trimming cost V 4 bases and J 1 base, with 7 bases left between them. CDR3 size: 13 residues. The CDR3 sequence is CASSSGQNTEAFF. Here the CDR3 DNA reads TGTGCCAGCAGCTCGGGACAGAACACTGAAGCTTTCTTT. Combining the CDR3 with reference TRBV7-9 and TRBJ1-1 gives the whole variable domain DTGVSQNPRHKITKRGQNVTFRCDPISEHNRLYWYRQTLGQGPEFLTYFQNEAQLEKSRLLSDRFSAERPKGSFSTLEIQRTEQGDSAMYLCASSSGQNTEAFFGQGTRLTVV.

The CDR3 here is CASSLGTGVWEQYF. In nucleotides, the CDR3 is TGTGCCAGCAGCTTAGGGACAGGGGTATGGGAGCAGTACTTC. The chain carries TRBV11-2 and TRBJ2-7; the match to TRBD1 covers 9 bases. With V trimmed by 1 base and J by 7 bases, 5 bases remained unmatched. The CDR3 length is 14 residues. Germline CDR1 reads SGHAT; CDR2 reads FQNNGV.

In the case of this clone: Other DNA sequences in this sample translate to the same CDR3. The chain is built from TRBV18 and TRBJ2-1; 8 positions match TRBD1. Unmatched junction bases numbered 2, after V lost 3 bases and J lost 1 base. The CDR3 covers 15 residues. Germline lookup yields CDR1 KGHSH and CDR2 LQKENI. The chain's CDR3 is CASSPRTGSYNEQFF. In nucleotides, the CDR3 is TGTGCCAGCTCACCCCGGACAGGGTCCTACAATGAGCAGTTCTTC. The entire variable domain, with the rest obtained from reference TRBV18 and TRBJ2-1, is as follows: NAGVMQNPRHLVRRRGQEARLRCSPMKGHSHVYWYRQLPEEGLKFMVYLQKENIIDESGMPKERFSAEFPKEGPSILRIQQVVRGDSAAYFCASSPRTGSYNEQFFGPGTRLTVL.

The rearrangement uses TRBV7-2 and TRBJ2-7, with 7 bases fitting TRBD2. The length of the CDR3 is 13 residues. V lost 5 bases to trimming and J lost 4 bases; unmatched junction nucleotides: 5. The germline gives CDR1 SGHTA, CDR2 FQGNSA. Here the CDR3 reads CASSPRTSYEQYF. The CDR3 nucleotides read TGTGCCAGCAGCCCGAGGACTAGTTACGAGCAGTACTTC. Filled out from reference TRBV7-2 and TRBJ2-7, the complete variable domain reads GAGVSQSPSNKVTEKGKDVELRCDPISGHTALYWYRQSLGQGLEFLIYFQGNSAPDKSGLPSDRFSAERTGGSVSTLTIQRTQQEDSAVYLCASSPRTSYEQYFGPGTRLTVT.

V is TRBV7-8 and J is TRBJ2-1; possibly TRBD2 for D (6 bases). V shed 0 bases and J shed 7 bases, with 19 bases lying between them. Germline V lookup: CDR1 SGHVS, CDR2 FQNEAQ. The CDR3 covers 17 residues. CDR3 sequence: CASSLAAGGPIGNEQFF. Written as DNA, the CDR3 is TGTGCCAGCAGCTTAGCAGCGGGCGGGCCCATCGGGAATGAGCAGTTCTTC.

V is TRBV28 and J is TRBJ2-1, with 10 bases matching TRBD1. V was clipped by 5 bases and J by 1 base; unmatched bases: 5. Germline CDR1 and CDR2: MDHEN and SYDVKM. The CDR3 runs 16 residues. CDR3 in DNA: TGTGCCAGCAGTCCGTGGACAGGGGGTTCCTACAATGAGCAGTTCTTC. This translates into CASSPWTGGSYNEQFF.

The J gene is TRBJ1-1, the V gene TRBV5-6; no clear D. Germline V gives CDR1 SGHDT, CDR2 YYEEEE. The CDR3 covers 15 residues. Trimming removed 0 bases at V and 2 bases at J, with 11 bases between. The CDR3 protein is CASSLVAARNTEAFF. The CDR3 DNA reads as TGTGCCAGCAGCTTGGTCGCCGCGAGAAACACTGAAGCTTTCTTT.

This clone was observed a few times. The V call is TRBV18, the J call TRBJ2-2, with 8 positions matching TRBD1. The CDR3 length is 16 residues. V lost 4 bases, J lost 0 bases, and 4 bases stayed unmatched. The germline V gene encodes CDR1 KGHSH and CDR2 LQKENI. CDR3 sequence reads: CASSLLDRANTGELFF. The CDR3 DNA reads TGTGCCAGCTCACTTCTGGACAGGGCGAACACCGGGGAGCTGTTTTTT.

This clone was recorded only once. The V and J genes are TRBV6-5 and TRBJ1-2, with 11 positions matching TRBD1. Germline V gene data show CDR1 as MNHEY and CDR2 as SVGAGI. Trimming took 2 bases from V and 4 from J; bases not matched to a gene: 6. The CDR3 is 16 amino acids. Written as DNA, the CDR3 is TGTGCCAGCAGTTACATCAGGACAGGGGGCTCCTATGGCTACACCTTC. Its protein is CASSYIRTGGSYGYTF.

The chain uses TRBV19 and TRBJ1-2, with D maybe TRBD1 (5 bases). Germline V lookup: CDR1 LNHDA, CDR2 SQIVND (reference sequence). V was trimmed by 5 bases and J by 2 bases, leaving 15 bases between them. This CDR3 is 15 amino acids long. The CDR3 nucleotides are TGTGCCAGTAGTGGTTACCAAGGGGTAAACTATGGCTACACCTTC. It translates to CASSGYQGVNYGYTF. The full variable domain, rest sourced from reference TRBV19 and TRBJ1-2, is DGGITQSPKYLFRKEGQNVTLSCEQNLNHDAMYWYRQDPGQGLRLIYYSQIVNDFQKGDIAEGYSVSREKKESFPLTVTSAQKNPTAFYLCASSGYQGVNYGYTFGSGTRLTVV.

CDR3 protein: CASSTPPPTGANTEAFF. The CDR3 DNA reads TGTGCCAGCAGCACCCCACCCCCGACAGGGGCGAACACTGAAGCTTTCTTT. The chain employs TRBV7-9 and TRBJ1-1; 8 bases line up with TRBD1. Germline CDR1 SEHNR, CDR2 FQNEAQ (reference sequence). This CDR3 is built from 17 residues. J lost 1 base, V lost 5 bases, and 12 bases had no gene match. The complete variable domain, with remaining parts taken from reference TRBV7-9 and TRBJ1-1, reads DTGVSQNPRHKITKRGQNVTFRCDPISEHNRLYWYRQTLGQGPEFLTYFQNEAQLEKSRLLSDRFSAERPKGSFSTLEIQRTEQGDSAMYLCASSTPPPTGANTEAFFGQGTRLTVV.

The chain links TRBV13 to TRBJ2-7; the D gene is possibly TRBD2 (5 bases). The CDR3 runs to 14 residues. Germline CDR1 and CDR2: PRHDT and FYEKMQ (reference sequence). Trimming pared 3 bases from V and 6 bases from J, leaving 15 bases between. CDR3 nucleotides: TGTGCCAGCAGCTTCGAGGGCCCGGTAGGCGAGCAGTACTTC. This gives the protein CASSFEGPVGEQYF.

The chain employs TRBV2 and TRBJ1-5; D is undetermined. CDR1 is SNHLY and CDR2 is FYNNEI in the germline V gene. The V gene lost 6 bases and the J gene lost 2 bases, with 8 bases spanning the gap. The CDR3 consists of 13 residues. As DNA, the CDR3 is TGTGCCAGCAGGGTCGGGGGCAATCAGCCCCAGCATTTT. It yields the protein CASRVGGNQPQHF.

V and J are TRBV19 and TRBJ1-3, with D possibly TRBD1 on 6 matching bases. Trimming took off 3 bases at V and 1 base at J, with 13 bases between the two ends. CDR3 length equals 16 residues. Germline V CDR1 and CDR2: LNHDA, SQIVND (reference sequence). In DNA, the CDR3 is TGTGCCAGTAGTATGGACAGAGAGGGGTCTGGAAACACCATATATTTT. It yields the protein CASSMDREGSGNTIYF.

The chain joins TRBV18 to TRBJ2-5, with 7 bases identical to TRBD1. The CDR3 has 14 residues. CDR1 is KGHSH, CDR2 LQKENI, per germline. The trim removed 2 bases at V and 5 bases at J, leaving 5 bases unmatched. CDR3 amino acids: CASSPGRQGETQYF. The CDR3 nucleotides read TGTGCCAGCTCACCAGGCCGACAGGGTGAGACCCAGTACTTC.

This clone appeared a few times. The V call is TRBV6-4, the J call TRBJ1-2; 7 bases match TRBD1. Germline CDR1 and CDR2: MRHNA and SNTAGT. The CDR3 is 14 amino acids. V lost 0 bases, J lost 7 bases, and 5 bases stayed unmatched. The CDR3 DNA follows: TGTGCCAGCAGTGACTCGAACAGGGGTGGTGGCTACACCTTC. Protein product: CASSDSNRGGGYTF.

The V and J genes are TRBV27 and TRBJ2-7, with a tentative D call TRBD1 (6 bases). The V gene lost 8 bases and the J gene lost 4 bases, with 12 bases spanning the gap. CDR3 length equals 12 residues. CDR1 is MNHEY and CDR2 is SMNVEV in the germline V gene (reference sequence). In DNA form, the CDR3 reads TGTGCCAGCTCTTCAGGACAGTACGAGCAGTACTTC. Protein product: CASSSGQYEQYF.

The chain has TRBV27 and TRBJ1-1; TRBD1 matches 8 bases. This CDR3 has 14 amino acids. Germline V gene data show CDR1 as MNHEY and CDR2 as SMNVEV (reference sequence). The V gene end was trimmed by 6 bases and the J gene end by 2 bases; junction bases not matched to a gene: 5. The CDR3, as DNA: TGTGCCAGCAGCCCACAGGGGGGAAACACTGAAGCTTTCTTT. It codes for CASSPQGGNTEAFF.

In its sample, this clone was seen once. This chain uses TRBV21-1 with TRBJ2-6; TRBD1 is taken as the D call from the table, unchecked against the DNA. TRBV21-1 is noted as a pseudogene. The CDR3 sequence is 18 residues long. The CDR3 spells CASSKKGGQGAGANVLTF. The CDR3 DNA reads TGTGCCAGCAGCAAAAAAGGGGGCCAGGGGGCCGGGGCCAACGTCCTGACTTTC.

V and J are TRBV5-6 and TRBJ1-1, with a possible D match to TRBD1 (5 bases). This CDR3 region has 17 residues. Germline CDR1 SGHDT, CDR2 YYEEEE. V dropped 2 bases and J dropped 0 bases, with 17 bases sitting between them. For the CDR3, the DNA is TGTGCCAGCAGCTTTGGGGCGACAGCCGACATGAACACTGAAGCTTTCTTT. This gives the protein CASSFGATADMNTEAFF.

The chain joins TRBV6-2 or TRBV6-3 to TRBJ1-2; D possibly corresponds to TRBD1 (6 bases). CDR3 length equals 15 residues. Germline CDR1 is MNHEY and CDR2 is SVGEGT. The germline V and J ends were trimmed by 6 bases and 3 bases, with 17 bases remaining between them. The CDR3 bases are TGTGCCAGCAGCGACCCCCAGGGGAACCACTATGGCTACACCTTC. As protein: CASSDPQGNHYGYTF.